Listed below are T cell receptor beta chains from one sample, sequenced in a study of OX40 agonist ivuxolimab in advanced cancers. Sequenced by immunoSEQ multiplex PCR; TCRdb stores in-frame clones only, minus some. The top ten hold 6.2% of the sample, which has about 77,000 clones, roughly 84% seen once. Material: CD4+ or CD8+ T cells sorted from blood, obtained in a trial of the OX40 agonist ivuxolimab. Every receptor here comes from an adult with an advanced solid tumor such as melanoma, head and neck, liver or kidney cancer. CDR3s include the opening cysteine and the closing phenylalanine or tryptophan. D genes are given only for firm matches. Only part of the rows carry a size: once, few, many, or a class if the clone is expanded.

j_gene | d_gene | abundance | v_gene | CDR3aa | CDR3nt
TRBJ2-7 | NA | NA | TRBV9 | CASSVVGAGRGSSYEQYF | TGTGCCAGCAGCGTGGTGGGAGCGGGCAGGGGGTCCTCCTACGAGCAGTACTTC
TRBJ2-1 | NA | NA | TRBV10-3 | CAISVQSNEQFF | TGTGCCATCAGTGTTCAGTCCAATGAGCAGTTCTTC
TRBJ2-3 | TRBD2 | NA | TRBV4-1 | CASSQFAGGGSDTQYF | TGCGCCAGCAGCCAGTTTGCGGGAGGTGGTTCAGATACGCAGTATTTT
TRBJ2-3 | NA | NA | TRBV6-1 | CAGSSTDTQYF | TGTGCCGGGTCTAGCACAGATACGCAGTATTTT
TRBJ1-1 | NA | NA | TRBV19 | CASTRTDRNTEAFF | TGTGCCAGTACCAGGACAGATCGGAACACTGAAGCTTTCTTT
TRBJ1-2 | TRBD1 | NA | TRBV6-1 | CASSLDRGNYGYTF | TGTGCCAGCAGCCTGGACAGGGGAAACTATGGCTACACCTTC
TRBJ1-2 | TRBD1 | NA | TRBV6-1 | CASSQDRANGYTF | TGTGCCAGCAGCCAAGACAGGGCGAATGGCTACACCTTC
TRBJ2-1 | TRBD2 | NA | TRBV19 | CASSGVRTSVREQFF | TGTGCCAGTAGTGGGGTTCGGACTAGCGTGAGAGAGCAGTTCTTC
TRBJ1-1 | NA | NA | TRBV9 | CASSVVPRLDTEAFF | TGTGCCAGCAGCGTAGTACCACGGCTGGACACTGAAGCTTTCTTT
TRBJ2-3 | TRBD1 | NA | TRBV5-4 | CASSSDRGGRDTQYF | TGTGCCAGCAGCTCGGACAGGGGAGGTAGAGATACGCAGTATTTT
TRBJ2-5 | NA | NA | TRBV4-1 | CASSQLQLNQETQYF | TGCGCCAGCAGCCAATTACAGCTAAACCAAGAGACCCAGTACTTC
TRBJ1-5 | NA | NA | TRBV15 | CATSRVQVAQPQHF | TGTGCCACCAGCAGAGTCCAGGTGGCTCAGCCCCAGCATTTT
TRBJ2-7 | TRBD2 | NA | TRBV9 | CASSRQTSATYEQYF | TGTGCCAGCAGCCGTCAGACTAGCGCAACCTACGAGCAGTACTTC
TRBJ2-2 | NA | NA | TRBV5-1 | CASSLEWGRGTGELFF | TGCGCCAGCAGCTTGGAATGGGGCCGTGGAACCGGGGAGCTGTTTTTT
TRBJ1-2 | NA | NA | TRBV5-6 | CASSLGQWVTYGYTF | TGTGCCAGCAGCTTGGGTCAGTGGGTAACCTATGGCTACACCTTC
TRBJ1-1 | NA | NA | TRBV5-1 | CASSLAVGIPEDTEAFF | TGCGCCAGCAGCTTGGCCGTTGGCATCCCTGAGGACACTGAAGCTTTCTTT
TRBJ2-4 | TRBD2 | NA | TRBV10-1 | CAELAGGGDIQYF | TGCGCGGAGCTAGCGGGAGGGGGGGACATTCAGTACTTC
TRBJ1-5 | NA | NA | TRBV4-1 | CASRGLGFDQPQHF | TGCGCCAGCAGGGGACTGGGGTTTGATCAGCCCCAGCATTTT
TRBJ2-3 | TRBD1 | NA | TRBV5-6 | CASSLWGTAGGDTQYF | TGTGCCAGCAGCTTGTGGGGGACGGCAGGGGGCGATACGCAGTATTTT
TRBJ2-1 | NA | once | TRBV27 | CASSLREGALRSYNEQFF | TGTGCCAGCAGTCTCCGGGAAGGGGCGTTGAGGTCCTACAATGAGCAGTTCTTC
TRBJ2-5 | NA | NA | TRBV18 | CASSPNAGETQYF | TGTGCCAGCTCACCAAACGCGGGGGAGACCCAGTACTTC
TRBJ1-5 | TRBD1 | few | TRBV6-6 | CASSYGTGDQPQHF | TGTGCCAGCAGTTACGGGACAGGGGATCAGCCCCAGCATTTT
TRBJ1-5 | TRBD1 | NA | TRBV2 | CASEGQGNQPQHF | TGTGCCAGCGAAGGACAGGGGAATCAGCCCCAGCATTTT
TRBJ2-1 | TRBD2 | NA | TRBV27 | CASTPLSSGRASNEQFF | TGTGCCAGCACTCCCCTCAGTAGCGGGAGGGCCTCGAATGAGCAGTTCTTC
TRBJ1-1 | NA | NA | TRBV28 | CASSVVGTEAFF | TGTGCCAGCAGTGTCGTAGGCACTGAAGCTTTCTTT
TRBJ1-6 | NA | NA | TRBV5-4 | CASSFTGSNSPLHF | TGTGCCAGCAGCTTCACAGGTAGTAATTCACCCCTCCACTTT
TRBJ2-5 | TRBD1 | NA | TRBV6-5 | CASSYTSGTGQETQYF | TGTGCCAGCAGTTACACCTCCGGGACAGGGCAAGAGACCCAGTACTTC
TRBJ1-5 | NA | NA | TRBV6-5 | CASREGFAQPQHF | TGTGCCAGCAGGGAAGGGTTTGCTCAGCCCCAGCATTTT
TRBJ1-2 | NA | NA | TRBV5-3 | CARSRRGRVCGYTF | TGTGCCAGAAGCCGAAGGGGCAGGGTCTGTGGCTACACCTTC
TRBJ2-1 | NA | NA | TRBV9 | CASSVDKGGVSYNEQFF | TGTGCCAGCAGCGTAGATAAAGGCGGGGTCTCCTACAATGAGCAGTTCTTC
TRBJ2-1 | NA | NA | TRBV5-1 | CASSSGTWDEQFF | TGCGCCAGCAGCTCCGGGACTTGGGATGAGCAGTTCTTC
TRBJ2-5 | TRBD2 | NA | TRBV7-6 | CASSGGGKETQYF | TGTGCCAGCAGCGGGGGGGGGAAGGAGACCCAGTACTTC
TRBJ2-1 | TRBD1 | NA | TRBV7-2 | CASSRDRGVNEQFF | TGTGCCAGCAGCCGGGACAGGGGCGTTAATGAGCAGTTCTTC
TRBJ1-1 | TRBD1 | NA | TRBV19 | CASRPLDRDDTEAFF | TGTGCCAGTAGACCCCTGGACAGGGACGACACTGAAGCTTTCTTT
TRBJ1-1 | NA | NA | TRBV29-1 | CSVEGAGLVNTEAFF | TGCAGCGTTGAGGGGGCAGGGTTAGTGAACACTGAAGCTTTCTTT
TRBJ2-1 | NA | NA | TRBV11-1 | CASSPTIRPYNEQFF | TGTGCCAGCAGCCCAACTATAAGACCATACAATGAGCAGTTCTTC
TRBJ1-1 | NA | few | TRBV15 | CASRRSPNTEAFF | TGTGCCTCCCGGCGGAGCCCTAACACTGAAGCTTTCTTT
TRBJ2-1 | NA | NA | TRBV27 | CASSPPGGALYNEQFF | TGTGCCAGCAGTCCGCCTGGCGGTGCTTTATACAATGAGCAGTTCTTC
TRBJ2-3 | TRBD2 | NA | TRBV5-1 | CASSNSGRPTDTQYF | TGCGCCAGCAGCAATAGCGGGAGGCCCACAGATACGCAGTATTTT
TRBJ2-1 | NA | NA | TRBV6-1 | CASSGSNNEQFF | TGTGCCAGCAGTGGTAGCAACAATGAGCAGTTCTTC
TRBJ2-2 | NA | NA | TRBV4-1 | CASSQWGSVSTGELFF | TGCGCCAGCAGCCAATGGGGGAGCGTATCGACCGGGGAGCTGTTTTTT
TRBJ2-1 | TRBD2 | NA | TRBV9 | CASSVDSSGGLSYNEQFF | TGTGCCAGCAGCGTAGATAGTAGCGGGGGTCTGTCCTACAATGAGCAGTTCTTC
TRBJ2-7 | TRBD1 | NA | TRBV10-2 | CASRIKTGVNEQYF | TGCGCCAGCAGGATCAAGACAGGGGTAAACGAGCAGTACTTC
TRBJ1-5 | NA | NA | TRBV28 | CASSEHNQPQHF | TGTGCCAGCAGTGAGCACAATCAGCCCCAGCATTTT
TRBJ2-1 | TRBD1 | NA | TRBV5-4 | CASSPAMDRGDEQFF | TGTGCCAGCAGCCCTGCCATGGACAGGGGCGATGAGCAGTTCTTC
TRBJ1-1 | TRBD1 | NA | TRBV30 | CAWSVQGTSIGQAFF | TGTGCCTGGAGTGTACAGGGGACATCCATCGGGCAAGCTTTCTTT
TRBJ1-4 | NA | NA | TRBV6-5 | CASRRTENEKLFF | TGTGCCAGCAGACGGACGGAGAATGAAAAACTGTTTTTT
TRBJ1-1 | TRBD1 | NA | TRBV6-1 | CASIEGARAEAFF | TGTGCCAGCATCGAGGGGGCCAGAGCTGAAGCTTTCTTT
TRBJ2-3 | NA | NA | TRBV6-5 | CASTAQDTQYF | TGTGCCAGCACCGCACAGGATACGCAGTATTTT
TRBJ2-7 | NA | NA | TRBV18 | CASSPTASYEQYF | TGTGCCAGCTCACCTACGGCCTCCTACGAGCAGTACTTC
TRBJ1-2 | TRBD1 | once | TRBV6-4 | CASSQGGGYTF | TGTGCCAGCAGTCAGGGGGGCGGCTACACCTTC
TRBJ2-3 | NA | NA | TRBV7-3 | CASSLGPGDTQYF | TGTGCCAGCAGCTTAGGCCCGGGGGATACGCAGTATTTT
TRBJ1-3 | NA | NA | TRBV29-1 | CSVEGAGGSGNTIYF | TGCAGCGTTGAAGGAGCGGGGGGCTCTGGAAACACCATATATTTT